The 6 T cell receptor beta chains below come from one sample, sequenced in a study of blood T cell repertoires in COVID-19. The repertoire was sequenced with immunoSEQ multiplex PCR; TCRdb's copy has only in-frame clones and lacks some. The sample lists 35,000 to 40,000 clones; 70% to 90% were seen once. Sequencing was done on a sample of peripheral blood. The receptors stem from a man in his sixties with active COVID-19.

The V call is TRBV3-1 (or the pseudogene TRBV3-2), the J call TRBJ2-4, with 9 positions matching TRBD2. The V gene end was trimmed by 0 bases and the J gene end by 7 bases; junction bases not matched to a gene: 7. The germline V gene has CDR1 LGHDT and CDR2 YNNKEL (reference sequence). This CDR3 spans 16 amino acids. The DNA of the CDR3 is TGTGCCAGCAGCCAAGACATTAGCGGGAGCCCCAACATTCAGTACTTC. It yields the protein CASSQDISGSPNIQYF.

V gene TRBV6-5 combines with J gene TRBJ2-7, with 8 nucleotides matching TRBD2. This CDR3 comprises 13 residues. The germline V gene encodes CDR1 MNHEY and CDR2 SVGAGI. Trimming took 7 bases from V and 2 from J; bases not matched to a gene: 4. CDR3 sequence (DNA): TGTGCCAGCATCACTAGCGGTCCCTACGAGCAGTACTTC. This codes for CASITSGPYEQYF.

The CDR3 nucleotides read TGTGCCAGCAGCCCCAACCCCGTAGCGACAACCGGGGAGCTGTTTTTT. This gives the protein CASSPNPVATTGELFF. The chain links TRBV6-2 or TRBV6-3 to TRBJ2-2, with a weak D call TRBD2 (5 bases). The V and J ends lost 6 bases and 5 bases respectively, with 19 bases between them. The CDR3 has 16 residues. Germline V gene sequence: CDR1 MNHEY, CDR2 SVGEGT.

The rearrangement uses TRBV7-9 and TRBJ2-7; TRBD2 agrees at 13 bases. Germline CDR1 reads SEHNR; CDR2 reads FQNEAQ (reference sequence). The CDR3 length is 18 residues. Losses at the gene ends were 1 base for V and 4 bases for J; bases not matched to a gene: 10. CDR3 in amino acids: CASSLGYSRGLAGYEQYF. CDR3 DNA: TGTGCCAGCAGCTTAGGCTATTCTAGGGGACTAGCGGGATACGAGCAGTACTTC.

Worth noting for this clone: Other DNA sequences in the same sample also yield this CDR3. V is TRBV9 and J is TRBJ2-7; no definite D call. The CDR3 runs to 11 residues. V lost 3 bases, J lost 4 bases, and 5 bases lay in between. The V gene's germline CDR1 is SGDLS and CDR2 YYNGEE. The DNA of the CDR3 is TGTGCCAGCAGCGCAGGATACGAGCAGTACTTC. Protein: CASSAGYEQYF.

The rearrangement uses TRBV9 and TRBJ1-2; D unresolved. Germline values: CDR1 SGDLS, CDR2 YYNGEE. The V and J ends lost 4 bases and 6 bases respectively, with 10 bases between them. CDR3 length: 12 amino acids. The CDR3 coding sequence is TGTGCCAGCAGCACTACAGCGGATGGCTACACCTTC. The encoded protein is CASSTTADGYTF.